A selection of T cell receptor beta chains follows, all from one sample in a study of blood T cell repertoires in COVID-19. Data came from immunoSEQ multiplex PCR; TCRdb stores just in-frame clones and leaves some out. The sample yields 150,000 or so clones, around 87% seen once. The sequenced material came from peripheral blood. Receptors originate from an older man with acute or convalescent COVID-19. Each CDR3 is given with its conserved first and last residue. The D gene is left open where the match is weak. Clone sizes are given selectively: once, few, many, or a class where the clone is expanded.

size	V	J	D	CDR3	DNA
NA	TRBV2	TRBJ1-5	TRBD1	CASSTGANQPQHF	TGTGCCAGCAGTACAGGGGCCAATCAGCCCCAGCATTTT
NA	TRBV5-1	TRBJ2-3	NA	CASSISPGWADTQYF	TGCGCCAGCAGTATTTCCCCGGGTTGGGCAGATACGCAGTATTTT
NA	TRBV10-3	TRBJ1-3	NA	CAISIDTGNTIYF	TGTGCCATCAGTATCGACACGGGAAACACCATATATTTT
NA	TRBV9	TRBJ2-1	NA	CASSAQLGEQFF	TGTGCCAGCAGCGCCCAACTAGGGGAGCAGTTCTTC
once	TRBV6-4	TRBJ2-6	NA	CASHGSGWWLFSGANVLTF	TGTGCCAGCCACGGGTCGGGGTGGTGGTTATTCTCTGGGGCCAACGTCCTGACTTTC
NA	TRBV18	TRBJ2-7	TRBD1	CASSSGQGYEQYF	TGTGCCAGCTCCTCGGGACAGGGGTACGAGCAGTACTTC
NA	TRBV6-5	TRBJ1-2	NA	CASSYGSFEGYTF	TGTGCCAGCAGTTACGGGAGTTTTGAGGGCTACACCTTC
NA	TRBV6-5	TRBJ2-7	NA	CASGRVARYEQYF	TGTGCCAGCGGCCGTGTAGCTCGGTACGAGCAGTACTTC
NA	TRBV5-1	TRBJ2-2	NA	CASSFSQVNTGELFF	TGCGCCAGCAGCTTTTCCCAGGTGAACACCGGGGAGCTGTTTTTT
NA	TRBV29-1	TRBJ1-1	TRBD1	CSVDRGGNTEAFF	TGCAGCGTCGACAGGGGAGGGAACACTGAAGCTTTCTTT
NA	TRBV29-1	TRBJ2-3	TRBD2	CSVVGLAGATDTQYF	TGCAGCGTTGTCGGTCTAGCGGGAGCAACAGATACGCAGTATTTT
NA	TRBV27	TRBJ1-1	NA	CASSLSGGVTEAFF	TGTGCCAGCAGTTTATCCGGAGGGGTCACTGAAGCTTTCTTT
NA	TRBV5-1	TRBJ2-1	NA	CASSLRGGFNDEQFF	TGCGCCAGCAGCTTAAGAGGGGGTTTTAACGATGAGCAGTTCTTC
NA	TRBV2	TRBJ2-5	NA	CASRLPTGTPSGETQYF	TGTGCCAGCAGGCTCCCCACCGGGACACCCTCGGGAGAGACCCAGTACTTC
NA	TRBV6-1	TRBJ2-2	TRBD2	CASSARLAGGTGELFF	TGTGCCAGCAGTGCACGACTAGCGGGGGGAACCGGGGAGCTGTTTTTT
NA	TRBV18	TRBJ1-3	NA	CASSPAIESGNTIYF	TGTGCCAGCTCACCAGCGATAGAATCTGGAAACACCATATATTTT
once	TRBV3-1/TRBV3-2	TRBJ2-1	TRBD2	CASSRGGYNEQFF	TGTGCCAGCAGCCGGGGAGGGTACAATGAGCAGTTCTTC
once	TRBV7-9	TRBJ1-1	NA	CASSSLQILNTEAFF	TGTGCCAGCAGCTCGTTACAGATTCTGAACACTGAAGCTTTCTTT
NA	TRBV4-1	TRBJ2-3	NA	CASSQLEDTQYF	TGCGCCAGCAGCCAATTAGAAGATACGCAGTATTTT
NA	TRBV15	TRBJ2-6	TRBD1	CATSRDPDRGLRGANVLTF	TGTGCCACCAGCAGAGATCCTGACAGGGGTTTACGGGGGGCCAACGTCCTGACTTTC
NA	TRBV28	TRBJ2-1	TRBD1	CASSLSGGPYNEQFF	TGTGCCAGCAGTTTATCAGGGGGCCCGTACAATGAGCAGTTCTTC
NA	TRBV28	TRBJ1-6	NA	CASSLTPGGPNSPLHF	TGTGCCAGCAGTTTGACCCCCGGGGGGCCAAATTCACCCCTCCACTTT
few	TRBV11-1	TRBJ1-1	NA	CASSLFQGRNTEAFF	TGTGCCAGCAGCTTATTTCAGGGGAGGAACACTGAAGCTTTCTTT
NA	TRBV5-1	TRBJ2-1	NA	CASSLWGDLNNEQFF	TGCGCCAGCAGCTTGTGGGGGGACCTGAACAATGAGCAGTTCTTC
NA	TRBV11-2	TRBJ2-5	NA	CASSFGLQETQYF	TGTGCCAGCAGCTTTGGCTTACAAGAGACCCAGTACTTC
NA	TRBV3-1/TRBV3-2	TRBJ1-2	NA	CASSPDHRVVGGYTF	TGTGCCAGCAGCCCAGACCACAGGGTAGTTGGAGGCTACACCTTC
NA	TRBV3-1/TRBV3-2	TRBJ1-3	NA	CASSLEGGRVGGNTIYF	TGTGCCAGCAGCCTCGAAGGGGGACGGGTGGGTGGAAACACCATATATTTT
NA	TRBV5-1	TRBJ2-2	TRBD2	CASSESGATGELFF	TGCGCCAGCAGCGAAAGCGGGGCGACCGGGGAGCTGTTTTTT
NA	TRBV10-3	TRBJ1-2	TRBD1	CATTGTHYGYTF	TGTGCCACGACAGGGACTCACTATGGCTACACCTTC
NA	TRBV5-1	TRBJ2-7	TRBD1	CASRTTGGAIEQYF	TGCGCCAGCAGAACGACAGGGGGCGCGATCGAGCAGTACTTC
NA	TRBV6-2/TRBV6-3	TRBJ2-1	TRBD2	CASSYPLAGVYNEQFF	TGTGCCAGCAGTTACCCACTAGCGGGAGTTTACAATGAGCAGTTCTTC
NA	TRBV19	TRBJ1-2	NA	CASSRTEEDSGGYTF	TGTGCCAGTAGCCGGACAGAAGAGGATTCAGGTGGCTACACCTTC
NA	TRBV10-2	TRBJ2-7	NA	CASTRMGGTHSYEQYF	TGCGCCAGCACCAGAATGGGGGGGACACACTCCTACGAGCAGTACTTC
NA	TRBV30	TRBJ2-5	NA	CAWSGETQYF	TGTGCCTGGTCCGGGGAGACCCAGTACTTC
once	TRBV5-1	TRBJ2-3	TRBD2	CASSLDTSGSTDTQYF	TGCGCCAGCAGCTTGGATACTAGCGGGAGCACAGATACGCAGTATTTT
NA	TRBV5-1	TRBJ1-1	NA	CASSFRRENTEAFF	TGCGCCAGCAGCTTTCGGAGGGAAAACACTGAAGCTTTCTTT
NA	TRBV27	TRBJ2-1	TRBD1	CASREFGQGNNEQFF	TGTGCCAGCAGGGAATTCGGACAGGGGAATAATGAGCAGTTCTTC
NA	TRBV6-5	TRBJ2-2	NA	CASRIRGTGELFF	TGTGCCAGCAGAATCCGGGGGACCGGGGAGCTGTTTTTT
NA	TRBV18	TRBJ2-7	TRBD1	CASSTGQGYYEQYF	TGTGCCAGCTCAACCGGACAGGGCTACTACGAGCAGTACTTC
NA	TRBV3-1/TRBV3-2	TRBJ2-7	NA	CASSLRTGYEQYF	TGTGCCAGCAGCCTAAGAACGGGATACGAGCAGTACTTC
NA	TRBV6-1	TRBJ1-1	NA	CASSEMGGVMAFF	TGTGCCAGCAGTGAAATGGGAGGGGTTATGGCTTTCTTT
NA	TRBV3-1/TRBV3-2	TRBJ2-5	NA	CASSPLAETQYF	TGTGCCAGCAGCCCGTTAGCGGAGACCCAGTACTTC
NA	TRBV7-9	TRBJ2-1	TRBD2	CASSSRTSGAYNEQFF	TGTGCCAGCAGCTCCCGGACTAGCGGGGCGTACAATGAGCAGTTCTTC
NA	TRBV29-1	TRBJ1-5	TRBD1	CSVGDRGGQPQHF	TGCAGCGTTGGGGACAGGGGTGGTCAGCCCCAGCATTTT
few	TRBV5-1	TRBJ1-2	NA	CASSMEGKKNGYTF	TGCGCCAGCTCGATGGAGGGGAAGAAGAATGGCTACACCTTC